A selection of T cell receptor beta chains follows, all from one sample in a study of T cell changes during pregnancy in multiple sclerosis. Clones were sequenced by immunoSEQ multiplex PCR, and TCRdb holds only the in-frame ones, with some missing. The profile shows around 40,000 clones, roughly nine tenths of them singletons. The specimen was CD4+ T cells from peripheral blood mononuclear cells, collected in the first trimester of pregnancy. These receptors all stem from a female donor with multiple sclerosis, enrolled in a pregnancy study. Each CDR3 is given with its conserved first and last residue. The D gene is left open where the match is weak. Some rows mark clone size as missing; the rest say once, few, many or name a class of expanded clone.

clone_size: -; v_call: TRBV7-2; d_call: TRBD1; j_call: TRBJ1-1; cdr3_nt: TGTGCCAGCAGCTTAACAGGGGTTAACACTGAAGCTTTCTTT; cdr3_aa: CASSLTGVNTEAFF
clone_size: -; v_call: TRBV7-2; d_call: -; j_call: TRBJ2-7; cdr3_nt: TGTGCCAGCACCGAGGACTGGAGCTCCTACGAGCAGTACTTC; cdr3_aa: CASTEDWSSYEQYF
clone_size: -; v_call: TRBV11-2; d_call: -; j_call: TRBJ2-7; cdr3_nt: TGTGCCAGCTCATCGGCCTTGATGCTAGGCTACGAGCAGTACTTC; cdr3_aa: CASSSALMLGYEQYF
clone_size: -; v_call: TRBV10-3; d_call: TRBD2; j_call: TRBJ2-1; cdr3_nt: TGTGCCATCAGTGGCGGGAGGGCAGGGGATGAGCAGTTCTTC; cdr3_aa: CAISGGRAGDEQFF
clone_size: -; v_call: TRBV30; d_call: -; j_call: TRBJ2-1; cdr3_nt: TGTGCCTGGAGCCGGAGTTCCTACAATGAGCAGTTCTTC; cdr3_aa: CAWSRSSYNEQFF
clone_size: -; v_call: TRBV2; d_call: -; j_call: TRBJ2-7; cdr3_nt: TGTGCCAGCAGTGCTTACTTAGCACTTGTACACGAGCAGTACTTC; cdr3_aa: CASSAYLALVHEQYF
clone_size: few; v_call: TRBV2; d_call: TRBD1; j_call: TRBJ1-2; cdr3_nt: TGTGCCAGCAGGTCCGGGACAGGGGTCGGCTACACCTTC; cdr3_aa: CASRSGTGVGYTF
clone_size: -; v_call: TRBV30; d_call: -; j_call: TRBJ1-5; cdr3_nt: TGTGCCTGGAGTTCAGGGGCGAATCAGCCCCAGCATTTT; cdr3_aa: CAWSSGANQPQHF
clone_size: -; v_call: TRBV6-1; d_call: -; j_call: TRBJ2-7; cdr3_nt: TGTGCCAGCACCCCTAACTCCTACGAGCAGTACTTC; cdr3_aa: CASTPNSYEQYF
clone_size: -; v_call: TRBV5-4; d_call: -; j_call: TRBJ1-2; cdr3_nt: TGTGCCAGCAGCTTGGGGGGCAGGGCTATAGCCTACACCTTC; cdr3_aa: CASSLGGRAIAYTF
clone_size: -; v_call: TRBV28; d_call: -; j_call: TRBJ1-1; cdr3_nt: TGTGCCAGCAGTTCCGCACAGGGTTGGACTGAAGCTTTCTTT; cdr3_aa: CASSSAQGWTEAFF
clone_size: once; v_call: TRBV6-4; d_call: TRBD2; j_call: TRBJ2-3; cdr3_nt: TGTGCCAGCAGTGACTCGACTAGCGGGGACCGCACAGATACGCAGTATTTT; cdr3_aa: CASSDSTSGDRTDTQYF
clone_size: once; v_call: TRBV6-1; d_call: -; j_call: TRBJ1-3; cdr3_nt: TGTGCCAGCACCAGGGTTTCTGGAAACACCATACATTTT; cdr3_aa: CASTRVSGNTIHF
clone_size: -; v_call: TRBV19; d_call: TRBD1; j_call: TRBJ1-2; cdr3_nt: TGTGCCAGTAGTAAGGGACAGGGGATGAGGGGCTACACCTTC; cdr3_aa: CASSKGQGMRGYTF
clone_size: -; v_call: TRBV30; d_call: -; j_call: TRBJ2-3; cdr3_nt: TGTGCCTGGAGTCCCCTCGCAGATACGCAGTATTTT; cdr3_aa: CAWSPLADTQYF
clone_size: once; v_call: TRBV9; d_call: TRBD1; j_call: TRBJ1-2; cdr3_nt: TGTGCCAGCAGCCCCGAGGGGGCAGGGACCTTCTATGGCTACACCTTC; cdr3_aa: CASSPEGAGTFYGYTF
clone_size: -; v_call: TRBV11-3; d_call: -; j_call: TRBJ2-2; cdr3_nt: TGTGCCAGCAGCGCACCACTACATTTCGTTCCGTTTTTT; cdr3_aa: CASSAPLHFVPFF
clone_size: -; v_call: TRBV5-1; d_call: -; j_call: TRBJ2-3; cdr3_nt: TGCGCCAGCAGCTTGGCAGGGGCCGGCACAGATACGCAGTATTTT; cdr3_aa: CASSLAGAGTDTQYF
clone_size: -; v_call: TRBV9; d_call: -; j_call: TRBJ2-3; cdr3_nt: TGTGCCAGCAGCCCCCAAGCGGGCTATACCACAGATACGCAGTATTTT; cdr3_aa: CASSPQAGYTTDTQYF
clone_size: -; v_call: TRBV7-9; d_call: -; j_call: TRBJ1-2; cdr3_nt: TGTGCCAGCAGCTCAGACCGACAGGATCGAAGGCATGGCTACACCTTC; cdr3_aa: CASSSDRQDRRHGYTF
clone_size: -; v_call: TRBV11-2; d_call: TRBD2; j_call: TRBJ2-2; cdr3_nt: TGTGCCAGCAGCCTTACTCGGACTAGCGGGACCGGGGAGCTGTTTTTT; cdr3_aa: CASSLTRTSGTGELFF
clone_size: -; v_call: TRBV2; d_call: -; j_call: TRBJ2-7; cdr3_nt: TGTGCCAGCAGTGAATTCGGGGGATCCTACGAGCAGTACTTC; cdr3_aa: CASSEFGGSYEQYF
clone_size: -; v_call: TRBV19; d_call: -; j_call: TRBJ2-7; cdr3_nt: TGTGCCAGTAGCAGGGTGGCAGGGATCCCCTCCTACGAGCAGTACTTC; cdr3_aa: CASSRVAGIPSYEQYF
clone_size: once; v_call: TRBV5-1; d_call: -; j_call: TRBJ2-3; cdr3_nt: TGCGCCAGCAGCTTGGCCCGTGGGACTAGCACAGATACGCAGTATTTT; cdr3_aa: CASSLARGTSTDTQYF
clone_size: -; v_call: TRBV19; d_call: TRBD1; j_call: TRBJ1-2; cdr3_nt: TGTGCCAGTAGTATGGGACAGGGATTTGGGGGCTACACCTTC; cdr3_aa: CASSMGQGFGGYTF
clone_size: -; v_call: TRBV28; d_call: -; j_call: TRBJ1-2; cdr3_nt: TGTGCCAGCAGTTCGGCGGGAGATGGCTACACCTTC; cdr3_aa: CASSSAGDGYTF
clone_size: -; v_call: TRBV28; d_call: TRBD1; j_call: TRBJ1-1; cdr3_nt: TGTGCCACCTATATTCAGGGGGTAACTAACACTGAAGCTTTCTTT; cdr3_aa: CATYIQGVTNTEAFF
clone_size: -; v_call: TRBV4-1; d_call: TRBD2; j_call: TRBJ2-1; cdr3_nt: TGCGCCAGCAGCCAATCTAGCGGGGGCTCCTACAATGAGCAGTTCTTC; cdr3_aa: CASSQSSGGSYNEQFF
clone_size: -; v_call: TRBV25-1; d_call: -; j_call: TRBJ1-2; cdr3_nt: TGTGCCAGCAGTCCTCTGGACACCCAGTCCGTGTTTGGCTACACCTTC; cdr3_aa: CASSPLDTQSVFGYTF
clone_size: once; v_call: TRBV7-7; d_call: -; j_call: TRBJ2-3; cdr3_nt: TGTGCCAGCAGTCAGAGCGGAACAGATACGCAGTATTTT; cdr3_aa: CASSQSGTDTQYF
clone_size: -; v_call: TRBV2; d_call: TRBD1; j_call: TRBJ1-1; cdr3_nt: TGTGCCAATGGACAGGTGATGAACACTGAAGCTTTCTTT; cdr3_aa: CANGQVMNTEAFF
clone_size: -; v_call: TRBV18; d_call: -; j_call: TRBJ1-1; cdr3_nt: TGTGCCAGCTCACCAGGCAGGGCCAAAGCTTTCTTT; cdr3_aa: CASSPGRAKAFF
clone_size: -; v_call: TRBV29-1; d_call: -; j_call: TRBJ1-4; cdr3_nt: TGCAGCGTTGGGGACGGACAGACAGTCAATGAAAAACTGTTTTTT; cdr3_aa: CSVGDGQTVNEKLFF
clone_size: -; v_call: TRBV27; d_call: -; j_call: TRBJ1-2; cdr3_nt: TGTGCCAGCAGTCCCGGACAGACTAACTATGGCTACACCTTC; cdr3_aa: CASSPGQTNYGYTF
clone_size: -; v_call: TRBV5-1; d_call: -; j_call: TRBJ2-6; cdr3_nt: TGCGCCAGCAGCCCCAGACAGCCTGGGGCCAACGTCCTGACTTTC; cdr3_aa: CASSPRQPGANVLTF
clone_size: -; v_call: TRBV4-3; d_call: -; j_call: TRBJ2-1; cdr3_nt: TGCGCCAGCAGCCAAGTAGGGGGGGGCGGGAGTGAGTTCTTC; cdr3_aa: CASSQVGGGGSEFF
clone_size: -; v_call: TRBV9; d_call: -; j_call: TRBJ1-2; cdr3_nt: TGTGCCAGCAGCGTAGAGCCAGGGACTAACTATGGCTACACCTTC; cdr3_aa: CASSVEPGTNYGYTF
clone_size: -; v_call: TRBV9; d_call: TRBD2; j_call: TRBJ2-2; cdr3_nt: TGTGCCAGCAGCGGTAGCGGGAGGGCCGGGGAGCTGTTTTTT; cdr3_aa: CASSGSGRAGELFF
clone_size: -; v_call: TRBV5-1; d_call: TRBD2; j_call: TRBJ2-5; cdr3_nt: TGCGCCAGCAGCGGTAGTCTAGCGGGAGGACAAGAGACCCAGTACTTC; cdr3_aa: CASSGSLAGGQETQYF
clone_size: -; v_call: TRBV7-2; d_call: -; j_call: TRBJ1-3; cdr3_nt: TGTGCCAGCAGCCCTATACGGGGAAACACCATATATTTT; cdr3_aa: CASSPIRGNTIYF
clone_size: -; v_call: TRBV21-1; d_call: -; j_call: TRBJ2-7; cdr3_nt: TGTGCCAGCAGCAAAGGGACAGGGAATTTGGAGATCTACGAGCAGTACTTC; cdr3_aa: CASSKGTGNLEIYEQYF
clone_size: few; v_call: TRBV5-4; d_call: TRBD1; j_call: TRBJ2-1; cdr3_nt: TGTGCCAGCAGCAACGGGGGACAGGGCCATGAGCAGTTCTTC; cdr3_aa: CASSNGGQGHEQFF
clone_size: -; v_call: TRBV6-1; d_call: TRBD1; j_call: TRBJ2-4; cdr3_nt: TGTGCCAGCAGGCCCCAGGGGGCAAAAAACATTCAGTACTTC; cdr3_aa: CASRPQGAKNIQYF
clone_size: -; v_call: TRBV4-2; d_call: TRBD2; j_call: TRBJ2-7; cdr3_nt: TGTGCCAGCAGCCAAATGGGACTAGCGGGAGTCTACGAGCAGTACTTC; cdr3_aa: CASSQMGLAGVYEQYF
clone_size: -; v_call: TRBV29-1; d_call: -; j_call: TRBJ2-1; cdr3_nt: TGCAGCGTTGAAACAGGGAGAGATGAGCAGTTCTTC; cdr3_aa: CSVETGRDEQFF
clone_size: -; v_call: TRBV27; d_call: -; j_call: TRBJ1-2; cdr3_nt: TGTGCCAGCAGTGGCTCTAACTATGGCTACACCTTC; cdr3_aa: CASSGSNYGYTF
clone_size: -; v_call: TRBV30; d_call: TRBD1; j_call: TRBJ1-1; cdr3_nt: TGTGCCTGGTCGATCGGACAGGGAGGCGACGAAGCTTTCTTT; cdr3_aa: CAWSIGQGGDEAFF
clone_size: -; v_call: TRBV12-5; d_call: TRBD1; j_call: TRBJ1-5; cdr3_nt: TGTGCTAGTGGTTGTGAGGAAACACAGGGGTGGATTCCCTCTCCCCAGCATTTT; cdr3_aa: CASGCEETQGWIPSPQHF
clone_size: once; v_call: TRBV5-1; d_call: -; j_call: TRBJ2-7; cdr3_nt: TGCGCCAGCAGCCGTAGCGGAGACAGCTCCTACGAGCAGTACTTC; cdr3_aa: CASSRSGDSSYEQYF
clone_size: -; v_call: TRBV2; d_call: TRBD1; j_call: TRBJ1-1; cdr3_nt: TGTGCCAGCAGCCCAGGGGGTTACACTGAAGCTTTCTTT; cdr3_aa: CASSPGGYTEAFF